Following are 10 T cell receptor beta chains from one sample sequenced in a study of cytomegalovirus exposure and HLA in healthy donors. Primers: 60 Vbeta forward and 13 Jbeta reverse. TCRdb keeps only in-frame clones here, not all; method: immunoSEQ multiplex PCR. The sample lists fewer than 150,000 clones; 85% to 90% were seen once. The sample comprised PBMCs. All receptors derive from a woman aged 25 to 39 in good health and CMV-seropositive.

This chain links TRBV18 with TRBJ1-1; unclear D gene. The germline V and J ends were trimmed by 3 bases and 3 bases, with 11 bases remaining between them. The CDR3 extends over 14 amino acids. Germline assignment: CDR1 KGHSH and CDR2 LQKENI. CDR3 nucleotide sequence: TGTGCCAGCTCACCCACGGGAGTGTACACTGAAGCTTTCTTT. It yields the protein CASSPTGVYTEAFF.

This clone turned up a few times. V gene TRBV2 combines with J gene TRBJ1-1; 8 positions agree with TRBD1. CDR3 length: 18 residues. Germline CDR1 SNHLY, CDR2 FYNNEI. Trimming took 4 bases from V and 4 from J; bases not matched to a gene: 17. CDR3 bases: TGTGCCAGCAGTGCGGGGTTGGAGTCCTCTACAGGGGGCACTGAAGCTTTCTTT. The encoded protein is CASSAGLESSTGGTEAFF.

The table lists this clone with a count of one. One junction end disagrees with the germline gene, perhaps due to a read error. CDR3 loop: CASSSGQDIETFF. As DNA, the CDR3 is TGTGCCAGCAGTTCCGGACAGGATATTGAAACTTTCTTT. V is TRBV28 and J is TRBJ1-1, with TRBD1 matching 7 bases. This CDR3 region has 13 residues. Germline V gene sequence: CDR1 MDHEN, CDR2 SYDVKM.

In DNA, the CDR3 is TGTGCCAGCAGCGCCCCTGGGGGGACTAGCGGGGGGCTAGAGACCCAGTACTTC. This encodes CASSAPGGTSGGLETQYF. The chain carries TRBV13 and TRBJ2-5; 15 bases map to TRBD2. The CDR3 extends over 18 amino acids. Trimming at V came to 5 bases and at J to 4 bases, leaving 11 bases not matched to a gene. CDR1 and CDR2 (germline): PRHDT, FYEKMQ (reference sequence).

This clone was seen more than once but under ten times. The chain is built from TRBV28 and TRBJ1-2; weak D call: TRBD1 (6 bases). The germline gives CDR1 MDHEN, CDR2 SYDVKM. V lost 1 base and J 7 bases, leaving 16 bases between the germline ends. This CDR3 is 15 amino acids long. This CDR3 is CASSLLSREGGGYTF. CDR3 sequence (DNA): TGTGCCAGCAGTTTATTGTCCAGGGAAGGGGGTGGCTACACCTTC.

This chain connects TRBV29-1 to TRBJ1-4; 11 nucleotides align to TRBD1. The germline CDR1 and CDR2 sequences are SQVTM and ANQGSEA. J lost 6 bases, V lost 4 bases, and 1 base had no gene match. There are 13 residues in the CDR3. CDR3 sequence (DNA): TGCAGCGTTGGGGACAGGGGGGATGAAAAACTGTTTTTT. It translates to CSVGDRGDEKLFF.

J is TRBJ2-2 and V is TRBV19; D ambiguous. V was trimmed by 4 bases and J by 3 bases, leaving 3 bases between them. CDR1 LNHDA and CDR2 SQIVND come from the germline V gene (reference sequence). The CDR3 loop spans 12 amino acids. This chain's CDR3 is CASSTYTGELFF. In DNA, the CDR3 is TGTGCCAGTAGTACCTACACCGGGGAGCTGTTTTTT.

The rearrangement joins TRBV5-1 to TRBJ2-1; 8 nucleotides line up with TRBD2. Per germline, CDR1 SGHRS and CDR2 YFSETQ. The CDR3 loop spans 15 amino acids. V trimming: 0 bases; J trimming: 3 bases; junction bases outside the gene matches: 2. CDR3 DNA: TGCGCCAGCAGCTTGGCGGGAGGGGTCTACAATGAGCAGTTCTTC. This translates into CASSLAGGVYNEQFF.

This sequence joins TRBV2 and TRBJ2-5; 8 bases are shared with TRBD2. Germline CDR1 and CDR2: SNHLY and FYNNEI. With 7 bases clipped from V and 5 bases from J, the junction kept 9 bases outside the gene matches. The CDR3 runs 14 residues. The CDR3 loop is CASILGGGEETQYF. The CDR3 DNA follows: TGTGCCAGCATCCTCGGGGGGGGCGAGGAGACCCAGTACTTC.

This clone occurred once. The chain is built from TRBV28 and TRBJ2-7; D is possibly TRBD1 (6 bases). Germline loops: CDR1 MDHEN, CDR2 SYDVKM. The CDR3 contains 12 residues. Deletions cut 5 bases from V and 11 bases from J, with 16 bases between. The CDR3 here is CASSPLQGRKYF. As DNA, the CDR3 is TGTGCCAGCAGTCCCCTCCAGGGGCGTAAGTACTTC.